This entry lists 14 T cell receptor beta chains sequenced from one sample in a study of control samples from healthy donors and cancer patients. Clones were read by immunoSEQ multiplex PCR, and TCRdb kept only the in-frame ones, dropping some. The top ten clones hold about 6.3% of a sample with hundreds of thousands of clones, over 75% of them seen once. The source material was PBMCs. These receptors came from a man aged 35-49 years with head and neck cancer.

V and J are TRBV19 and TRBJ1-1; a possible D gene is TRBD1 (6 bases). Trimming shortened V by 6 bases and J by 6 bases, and 11 bases separated the two germline ends. The V gene's germline CDR1 is LNHDA and CDR2 SQIVND (reference sequence). The CDR3 consists of 12 residues. The CDR3 loop is CASSAGVAEAFF. The CDR3, as DNA: TGTGCCAGTAGCGCAGGGGTAGCTGAAGCTTTCTTT.

The rearrangement uses TRBV6-5 and TRBJ1-2; D is unclear. The CDR3 is 16 amino acids. Germline lookup yields CDR1 MNHEY and CDR2 SVGAGI. Trimming took off 3 bases at V and 4 bases at J, with 18 bases between the two ends. Here the CDR3 reads CASSYGPRVRTYGYTF. The CDR3 bases are TGTGCCAGCAGTTATGGACCACGGGTCCGGACCTATGGCTACACCTTC.

This chain joins TRBV29-1 and TRBJ1-3, with D maybe TRBD1 (5 bases). CDR3 length: 14 residues. V lost 7 bases to trimming and J lost 4 bases, with 17 bases between them. Germline V gene sequence: CDR1 SQVTM, CDR2 ANQGSEA. CDR3: CSAMKGQSGNTIYF. The CDR3 DNA is TGCAGCGCCATGAAGGGGCAGTCAGGAAACACCATATATTTT. Using reference TRBV29-1 and TRBJ1-3 for the parts outside the CDR3, the full variable domain is SAVISQKPSRDICQRGTSLTIQCQVDSQVTMMFWYRQQPGQSLTLIATANQGSEATYESGFVIDKFPISRPNLTFSTLTVSNMSPEDSSIYLCSAMKGQSGNTIYFGEGSWLTVV.

The V gene is TRBV7-3, the J gene TRBJ2-1; 7 bases are a match to TRBD2. This CDR3 comprises 15 residues. V was clipped by 5 bases and J by 4 bases; unmatched bases: 8. The germline V gene encodes CDR1 SGHTA and CDR2 FQGTGA. The CDR3 here is CASSPVAGLYNEQFF. CDR3 sequence (DNA): TGTGCCAGCAGCCCGGTAGCGGGTCTTTACAATGAGCAGTTCTTC.

The chain uses TRBV7-6 and TRBJ1-1, with 8 bases fitting TRBD1. J gave up 1 base and V 7 bases, and 11 bases lay outside the gene matches. Germline V gene lookup returns CDR1 SGHVS and CDR2 FNYEAQ. The CDR3 runs to 16 residues. The CDR3 here is CASTGQAGLWNTEAFF. For the CDR3, the DNA is TGTGCCAGCACGGGACAGGCGGGTTTGTGGAACACTGAAGCTTTCTTT.

The J gene is TRBJ2-2, the V gene TRBV19; D not resolved. CDR3 length: 14 residues. The germline gives CDR1 LNHDA, CDR2 SQIVND (reference sequence). V dropped 10 bases and J dropped 0 bases, with 12 bases sitting between them. The CDR3 spells CATPGPSNTGELFF. As DNA, the CDR3 is TGTGCCACCCCTGGGCCATCGAACACCGGGGAGCTGTTTTTT.

This clone was picked up a small number of times. The CDR3 reads CASSSGNTEAFF. CDR3 DNA: TGTGCCAGCAGTTCAGGGAACACTGAAGCTTTCTTT. The V call is TRBV6-2 or TRBV6-3, the J call TRBJ1-1; D remains unclear. The CDR3 has 12 amino acids. The germline gives CDR1 MNHEY, CDR2 SVGEGT. V was pared by 4 bases and J by 1 base, with 4 bases between.

The CDR3, as DNA: TGTGCCAGCAGTCCGACAGTTAGCACAGATACGCAGTATTTT. Its protein product is CASSPTVSTDTQYF. The V and J genes are TRBV27 and TRBJ2-3; perhaps TRBD1 as D (5 bases). V was shortened by 5 bases and J by 0 bases, with 9 bases between the two germline ends. Germline V CDR1 and CDR2: MNHEY, SMNVEV (reference sequence). This CDR3 comprises 14 residues.

V is TRBV5-4 and J is TRBJ1-1; D possibly corresponds to TRBD1 (6 bases). V was cut by 7 bases and J by 2 bases, with 18 bases left in between. The germline V gene has CDR1 SGHNT and CDR2 YYREEE (reference sequence). CDR3 size: 15 residues. The CDR3 region is CASAPLQGSNTEAFF. Here the CDR3 DNA reads TGTGCCAGCGCCCCCCTACAGGGATCCAACACTGAAGCTTTCTTT.

V usage is TRBV3-1 (or the pseudogene TRBV3-2) and J usage is TRBJ1-2; TRBD1 aligns across 8 bases. CDR3 length: 14 residues. V lost 4 bases, J lost 4 bases, and 5 bases stayed unmatched. CDR1 and CDR2 from the germline V gene are LGHDT and YNNKEL (reference sequence). The CDR3 sequence is CASSRPGQAYGYTF. CDR3 nucleotides: TGTGCCAGCAGCCGACCGGGACAGGCCTATGGCTACACCTTC.

The V call is TRBV27, the J call TRBJ1-1, with 7 bases fitting TRBD1. From germline, CDR1 is MNHEY and CDR2 SMNVEV (reference sequence). J gave up 3 bases and V 0 bases, and 7 bases lay outside the gene matches. The CDR3 loop spans 16 amino acids. CDR3: CASSLSSGRGDTEAFF. The CDR3 nucleotides are TGTGCCAGCAGTTTATCGAGCGGCAGGGGGGACACTGAAGCTTTCTTT.

This clone was seen just once. The gene calls are TRBV3-1 (or the pseudogene TRBV3-2) and TRBJ1-3, with D perhaps matching TRBD1 (5 bases). With 1 base removed from V and 3 bases from J, the gap between germline ends came to 10 bases. Germline CDR1 and CDR2: LGHDT and YNNKEL (reference sequence). The CDR3 consists of 15 residues. CDR3 loop: CASSQVWGDGNTIYF. CDR3 DNA: TGTGCCAGCAGCCAAGTGTGGGGCGATGGAAACACCATATATTTT.

A single count supports this clone. This rearrangement joins TRBV3-1 (or the pseudogene TRBV3-2) to TRBJ1-5; the D is unclear. Germline-derived CDR1 and CDR2 are LGHDT and YNNKEL (reference sequence). The CDR3 runs 13 residues. V was shortened by 2 bases and J by 2 bases, with 4 bases between the two germline ends. The CDR3 DNA reads TGTGCCAGCAGCCAATCTGGCAATCAGCCCCAGCATTTT. It encodes CASSQSGNQPQHF.

V gene TRBV7-9 combines with J gene TRBJ2-5, with TRBD2 matching 16 bases. After removal of 5 bases from V and 3 bases from J, the junction contained 12 bases not matched to a gene. The CDR3 is made up of 19 amino acids. Per the germline V gene, CDR1 is SEHNR and CDR2 is FQNEAQ (reference sequence). CDR3 in amino acids: CASSPLGLAGGPTKETQYF. As DNA, the CDR3 is TGTGCCAGCAGCCCCCTGGGACTAGCGGGGGGGCCTACCAAAGAGACCCAGTACTTC.